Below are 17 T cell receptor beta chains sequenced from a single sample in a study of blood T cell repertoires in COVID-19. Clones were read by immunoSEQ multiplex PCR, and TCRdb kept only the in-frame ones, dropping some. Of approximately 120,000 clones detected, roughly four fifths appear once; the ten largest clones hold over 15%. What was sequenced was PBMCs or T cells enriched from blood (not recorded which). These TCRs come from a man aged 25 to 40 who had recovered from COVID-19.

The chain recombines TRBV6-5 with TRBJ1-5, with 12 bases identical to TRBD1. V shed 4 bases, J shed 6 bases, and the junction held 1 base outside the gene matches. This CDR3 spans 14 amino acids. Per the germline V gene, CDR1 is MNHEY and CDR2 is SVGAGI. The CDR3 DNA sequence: TGTGCCAGCAGTTTGGGACAGGGGGCTCAGCCCCAGCATTTT. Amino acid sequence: CASSLGQGAQPQHF.

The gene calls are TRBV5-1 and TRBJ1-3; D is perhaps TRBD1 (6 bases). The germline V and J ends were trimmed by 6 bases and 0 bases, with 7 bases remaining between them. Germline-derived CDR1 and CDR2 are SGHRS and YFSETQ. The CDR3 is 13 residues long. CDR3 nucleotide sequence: TGCGCCAGCATGGACAGCTCTGGAAACACCATATATTTT. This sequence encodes CASMDSSGNTIYF.

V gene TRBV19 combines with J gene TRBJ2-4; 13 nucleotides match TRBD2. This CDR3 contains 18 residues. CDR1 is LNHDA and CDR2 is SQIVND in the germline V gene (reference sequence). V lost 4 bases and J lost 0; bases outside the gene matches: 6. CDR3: CASSRRTSGREAKNIQYF. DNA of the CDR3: TGTGCCAGTAGTAGGCGGACTAGCGGGAGAGAAGCCAAAAACATTCAGTACTTC. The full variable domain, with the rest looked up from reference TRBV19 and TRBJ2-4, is DGGITQSPKYLFRKEGQNVTLSCEQNLNHDAMYWYRQDPGQGLRLIYYSQIVNDFQKGDIAEGYSVSREKKESFPLTVTSAQKNPTAFYLCASSRRTSGREAKNIQYFGAGTRLSVL.

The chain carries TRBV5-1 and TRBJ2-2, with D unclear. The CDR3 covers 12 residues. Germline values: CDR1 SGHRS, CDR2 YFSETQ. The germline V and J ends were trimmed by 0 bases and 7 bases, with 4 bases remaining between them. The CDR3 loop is CASSLDIGELFF. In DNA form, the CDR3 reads TGCGCCAGCAGCTTGGATATCGGGGAGCTGTTTTTT.

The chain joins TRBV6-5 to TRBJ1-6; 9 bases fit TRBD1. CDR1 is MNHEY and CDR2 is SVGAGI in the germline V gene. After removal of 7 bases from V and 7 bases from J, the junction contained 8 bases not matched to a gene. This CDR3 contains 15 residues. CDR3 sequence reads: CASNLGQGKNSPLHF. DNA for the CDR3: TGTGCCAGCAATCTGGGACAGGGTAAAAATTCACCCCTCCACTTT.

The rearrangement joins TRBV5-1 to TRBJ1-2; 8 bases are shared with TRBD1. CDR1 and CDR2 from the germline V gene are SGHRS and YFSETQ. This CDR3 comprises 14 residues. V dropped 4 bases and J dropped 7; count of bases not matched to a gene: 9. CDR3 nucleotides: TGCGCCAGCAGCCTGGAGGACAGGGTGGGTGGCTACACCTTC. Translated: CASSLEDRVGGYTF.

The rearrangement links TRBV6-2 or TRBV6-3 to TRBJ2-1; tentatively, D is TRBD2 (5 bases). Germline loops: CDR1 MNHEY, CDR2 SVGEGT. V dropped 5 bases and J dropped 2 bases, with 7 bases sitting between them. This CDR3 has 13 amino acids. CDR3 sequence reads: CASSSGTYNEQFF. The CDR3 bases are TGTGCCAGCAGTAGCGGAACCTACAATGAGCAGTTCTTC.

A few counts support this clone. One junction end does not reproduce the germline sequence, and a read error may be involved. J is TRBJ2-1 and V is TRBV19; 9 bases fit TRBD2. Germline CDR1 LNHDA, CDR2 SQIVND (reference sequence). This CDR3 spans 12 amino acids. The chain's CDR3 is CASRIAGDEQFF. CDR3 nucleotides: TGTGCCAGTAGGATAGCGGGAGATGAGCAGTTCTTC.

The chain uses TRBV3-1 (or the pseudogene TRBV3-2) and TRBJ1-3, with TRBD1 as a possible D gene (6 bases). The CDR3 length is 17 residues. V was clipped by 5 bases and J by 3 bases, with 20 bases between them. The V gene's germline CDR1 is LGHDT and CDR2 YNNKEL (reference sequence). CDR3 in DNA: TGTGCCAGCAGCGCCAGGTCGGCGGGGGCGCGTGGAAACACCATATATTTT. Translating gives CASSARSAGARGNTIYF.

The CDR3 region has the DNA TGTGCCAGCAGCGTAGAAGGGGAAAGGGGCTATGGCTACACCTTC. Protein sequence: CASSVEGERGYGYTF. The chain has TRBV9 and TRBJ1-2, with D perhaps matching TRBD1 (5 bases). CDR1 is SGDLS and CDR2 is YYNGEE in the germline V gene. The CDR3 has 15 amino acids. Trimming removed 0 bases from V and 4 bases from J, with 13 bases in between. Looking up the rest from reference TRBV9 and TRBJ1-2 gives the full variable domain: DSGVTQTPKHLITATGQRVTLRCSPRSGDLSVYWYQQSLDQGLQFLIQYYNGEERAKGNILERFSAQQFPDLHSELNLSSLELGDSALYFCASSVEGERGYGYTFGSGTRLTVV.

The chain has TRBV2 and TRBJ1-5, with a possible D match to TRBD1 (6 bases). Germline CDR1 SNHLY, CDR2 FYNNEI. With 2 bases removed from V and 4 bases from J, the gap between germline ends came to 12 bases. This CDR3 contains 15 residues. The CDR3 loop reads CASSEWAGENQPQHF. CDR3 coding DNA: TGTGCCAGCAGTGAATGGGCAGGGGAGAATCAGCCCCAGCATTTT.

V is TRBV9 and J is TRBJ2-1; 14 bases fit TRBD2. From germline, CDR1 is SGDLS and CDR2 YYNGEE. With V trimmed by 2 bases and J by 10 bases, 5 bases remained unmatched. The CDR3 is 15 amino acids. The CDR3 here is CASSVGTSGSREQFF. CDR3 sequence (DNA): TGTGCCAGCAGCGTCGGGACTAGCGGGAGTCGAGAGCAGTTCTTC. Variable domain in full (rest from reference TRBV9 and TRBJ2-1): DSGVTQTPKHLITATGQRVTLRCSPRSGDLSVYWYQQSLDQGLQFLIQYYNGEERAKGNILERFSAQQFPDLHSELNLSSLELGDSALYFCASSVGTSGSREQFFGPGTRLTVL.

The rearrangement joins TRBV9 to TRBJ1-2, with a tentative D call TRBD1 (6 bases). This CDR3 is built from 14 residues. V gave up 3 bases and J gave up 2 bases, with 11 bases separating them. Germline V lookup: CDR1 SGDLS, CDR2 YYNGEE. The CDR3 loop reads CASSAIGTNYGYTF. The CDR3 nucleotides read TGTGCCAGCAGCGCCATCGGGACAAACTATGGCTACACCTTC. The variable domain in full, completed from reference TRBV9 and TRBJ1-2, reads DSGVTQTPKHLITATGQRVTLRCSPRSGDLSVYWYQQSLDQGLQFLIQYYNGEERAKGNILERFSAQQFPDLHSELNLSSLELGDSALYFCASSAIGTNYGYTFGSGTRLTVV.

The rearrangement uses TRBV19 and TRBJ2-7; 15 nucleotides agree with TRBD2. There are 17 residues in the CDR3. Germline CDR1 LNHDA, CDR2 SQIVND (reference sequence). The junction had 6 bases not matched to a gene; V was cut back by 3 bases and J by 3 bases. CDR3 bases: TGTGCCAGTAGTATCCGGACTAGCGGGAGGGACCTCTACGAGCAGTACTTC. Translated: CASSIRTSGRDLYEQYF.

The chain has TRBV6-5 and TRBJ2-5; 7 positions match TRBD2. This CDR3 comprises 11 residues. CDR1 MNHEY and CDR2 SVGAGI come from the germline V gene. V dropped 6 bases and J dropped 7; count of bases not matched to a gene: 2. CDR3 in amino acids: CASSPGGTQYF. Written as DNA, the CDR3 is TGTGCCAGCAGCCCGGGAGGGACCCAGTACTTC.

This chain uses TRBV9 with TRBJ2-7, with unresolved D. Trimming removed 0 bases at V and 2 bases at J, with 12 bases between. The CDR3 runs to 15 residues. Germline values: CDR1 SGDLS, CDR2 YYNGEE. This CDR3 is CASSVAVNQAYEQYF. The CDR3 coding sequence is TGTGCCAGCAGCGTAGCGGTAAACCAGGCCTACGAGCAGTACTTC.

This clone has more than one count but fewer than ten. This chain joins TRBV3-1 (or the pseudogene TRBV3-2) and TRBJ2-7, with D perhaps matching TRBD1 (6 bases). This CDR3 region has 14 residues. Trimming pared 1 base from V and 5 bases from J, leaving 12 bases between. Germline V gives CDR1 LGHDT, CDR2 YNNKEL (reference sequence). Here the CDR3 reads CASSQGTASHEQYF. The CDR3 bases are TGTGCCAGCAGCCAAGGGACAGCAAGCCACGAGCAGTACTTC.